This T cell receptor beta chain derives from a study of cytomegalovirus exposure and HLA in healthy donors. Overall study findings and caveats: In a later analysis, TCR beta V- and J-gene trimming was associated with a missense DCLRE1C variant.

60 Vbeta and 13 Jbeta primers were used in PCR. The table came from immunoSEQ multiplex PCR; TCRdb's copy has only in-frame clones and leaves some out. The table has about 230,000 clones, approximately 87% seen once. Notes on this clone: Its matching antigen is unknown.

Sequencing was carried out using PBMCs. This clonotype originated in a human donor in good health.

CDR3 in amino acids: CASSGLAGGPDTQYF. CDR3 bases: TGCGCCAGCAGTGGACTAGCGGGAGGGCCAGATACGCAGTATTTT. The chain is built from TRBV10-2 and TRBJ2-3; 14 bases are shared with TRBD2. This CDR3 spans 15 amino acids. The junction had 1 base not matched to a gene; V was cut back by 4 bases and J by 4 bases. CDR1 and CDR2 (germline): WSHSY, SAAADI.